Below are 16 T cell receptor beta chains sequenced from a single sample in a study of glioma-infiltrating T cells after dendritic cell vaccination. The data were produced by immunoSEQ multiplex PCR, yet TCRdb's version contains in-frame clones alone and is incomplete. The sample holds over 65,000 clones; 85% are singletons and the top ten take over 6.5%. The time point was: after dendritic cell vaccination, including at tumor progression/relapse. Sample: blood, taken after dendritic cell vaccination. The receptors were gathered from a human donor with glioblastoma.

The gene calls are TRBV11-3 and TRBJ2-1, with TRBD2 as a possible D gene (5 bases). Germline loops: CDR1 SGHNT, CDR2 YENEEA. This CDR3 spans 13 amino acids. The ends were cut back, 7 bases at V and 5 bases at J, with 12 bases in the middle. The CDR3 spells CASTAGPNNEQFF. The CDR3 nucleotides are TGTGCCAGCACGGCGGGTCCGAACAATGAGCAGTTCTTC.

J is TRBJ2-5 and V is TRBV27, with D perhaps matching TRBD2 (5 bases). Gene TRBJ2-7 matches the end of the DNA better, so the J call may be wrong. The CDR3 is made up of 15 amino acids. Germline assignment: CDR1 MNHEY and CDR2 SMNVEV (reference sequence). CDR3 sequence: CASSLRPTTDYEQYF. The CDR3 DNA follows: TGTGCCAGCAGTTTACGGCCGACTACGGACTACGAGCAGTACTTC.

This chain links TRBV5-1 with TRBJ2-2; D uncertain. Deletions cut 5 bases from V and 0 bases from J, with 8 bases between. The CDR3 length is 14 residues. The germline gives CDR1 SGHRS, CDR2 YFSETQ. As DNA, the CDR3 is TGCGCCAGCAGTAATCAGGCGAACACCGGGGAGCTGTTTTTT. The encoded protein is CASSNQANTGELFF. The variable domain in full, completed from reference TRBV5-1 and TRBJ2-2, reads KAGVTQTPRYLIKTRGQQVTLSCSPISGHRSVSWYQQTPGQGLQFLFEYFSETQRNKGNFPGRFSGRQFSNSRSEMNVSTLELGDSALYLCASSNQANTGELFFGEGSRLTVL.

The genes are TRBV29-1 and TRBJ2-3; D gene ambiguous. CDR3 length: 14 amino acids. Per the germline V gene, CDR1 is SQVTM and CDR2 is ANQGSEA. V was pared by 0 bases and J by 3 bases, with 10 bases between. CDR3 in DNA: TGCAGCGTTGAAGATTATGAACTGACAGATACGCAGTATTTT. This gives the protein CSVEDYELTDTQYF.

The chain employs TRBV28 and TRBJ2-3; perhaps TRBD2 as D (7 bases). V was shortened by 3 bases and J by 2 bases, with 12 bases between the two germline ends. Germline V CDR1 and CDR2: MDHEN, SYDVKM. The CDR3 is 15 amino acids. CDR3 in DNA: TGTGCCAGCAGTTTGCGGGGGCGGAACACAGATACGCAGTATTTT. Translated: CASSLRGRNTDTQYF.

The CDR3 bases are TGTGCCAGCAGCCCCCTCCCGGGACAGGCTGAAAAACTGTTTTTT. Translated, it gives CASSPLPGQAEKLFF. The chain recombines TRBV27 with TRBJ1-4; 8 bases line up with TRBD1. Germline assignment: CDR1 MNHEY and CDR2 SMNVEV (reference sequence). V trimming: 6 bases; J trimming: 7 bases; junction bases outside the gene matches: 10. This CDR3 has 15 amino acids.

The gene calls are TRBV18 and TRBJ2-1; 9 bases match TRBD2. CDR1 is KGHSH and CDR2 is LQKENI in the germline V gene. This CDR3 is 19 amino acids long. The V segment lost 3 bases and the J segment 3 bases; nucleotides outside the gene matches: 15. CDR3 region: CASSPGVGAAGGRYNEQFF. The CDR3 DNA follows: TGTGCCAGCTCACCTGGAGTTGGTGCAGCGGGGGGACGCTACAATGAGCAGTTCTTC.

The chain carries TRBV29-1 and TRBJ2-1; no definite D call. This CDR3 is built from 12 residues. With 5 bases removed from V and 3 bases from J, the gap between germline ends came to 8 bases. The germline V gene has CDR1 SQVTM and CDR2 ANQGSEA. The CDR3 loop reads CSVLPDYNEQFF. The CDR3 region has the DNA TGCAGCGTTCTCCCAGACTACAATGAGCAGTTCTTC.

The chain couples TRBV7-8 to TRBJ1-3; D unclear. The CDR3 is 17 amino acids. CDR1 is SGHVS and CDR2 is FQNEAQ in the germline V gene. The ends were cut back, 4 bases at V and 0 bases at J, with 16 bases in the middle. The CDR3: CASSSPRGSISGNTIYF. In DNA, the CDR3 is TGTGCCAGCAGCTCCCCCCGGGGATCGATCTCTGGAAACACCATATATTTT.

The chain links TRBV9 to TRBJ2-5, with D possibly matching TRBD1 (5 bases). The last part of the DNA fits TRBJ2-7 better; the J call may be wrong. Germline V gene sequence: CDR1 SGDLS, CDR2 YYNGEE. This CDR3 comprises 14 residues. CDR3 nucleotide sequence: TGTGCCAGCAGCGTAGGACAGCTACCCTACGAGCAGTACTTC. It specifies CASSVGQLPYEQYF.

This clone was found a few times. The chain joins TRBV7-3 to TRBJ2-4, with D perhaps TRBD2 (6 bases). This CDR3 has 17 amino acids. Germline CDR1 reads SGHTA; CDR2 reads FQGTGA. V was clipped by 0 bases and J by 0 bases, with 12 bases between them. The CDR3: CASSLTRSGEAKNIQYF. CDR3 in DNA: TGTGCCAGCAGCTTAACCCGGTCGGGGGAAGCCAAAAACATTCAGTACTTC.

This clone turned up a few times. This rearrangement joins TRBV5-1 to TRBJ2-1; 9 bases line up with TRBD1. The length of the CDR3 is 15 residues. Germline trimming cut 1 base from V and 3 bases from J; bases unmatched to any gene: 2. Germline CDR1 reads SGHRS; CDR2 reads YFSETQ. The chain's CDR3 is CASSLTGGDYNEQFF. In DNA, the CDR3 is TGCGCCAGCAGCTTGACAGGGGGCGACTACAATGAGCAGTTCTTC.

V and J are TRBV15 and TRBJ2-7, with D possibly TRBD2 on 7 matching bases. The CDR3 has 16 residues. V shed 1 base and J shed 3 bases, with 16 bases lying between them. The germline gives CDR1 LNHNV, CDR2 YYDKDF (reference sequence). The CDR3 nucleotides read TGTGCCACCAGCAGAGGGGCAGGACTAGGGGGCTACGAGCAGTACTTC. Encoded protein: CATSRGAGLGGYEQYF.

V gene TRBV28 combines with J gene TRBJ2-1; 7 bases line up with TRBD2. Germline values: CDR1 MDHEN, CDR2 SYDVKM. The CDR3 loop spans 17 amino acids. V lost 4 bases and J lost 3; bases outside the gene matches: 12. CDR3 sequence: CASSSAGVGQRYNEQFF. The DNA of the CDR3 is TGTGCCAGCAGTTCCGCGGGGGTGGGGCAGCGCTACAATGAGCAGTTCTTC.

This rearrangement joins TRBV9 to TRBJ1-1; maybe TRBD1 (5 bases). CDR3 size: 13 residues. The V end was cut by 3 bases, the J end by 9 bases, with 15 bases between. Germline V CDR1 and CDR2: SGDLS, YYNGEE. The chain's CDR3 is CASSADTTGKAFF. The CDR3 DNA reads as TGTGCCAGCAGCGCCGATACAACAGGAAAAGCTTTCTTT.

The chain is built from TRBV2 and TRBJ1-1, with TRBD1 as a possible D gene (6 bases). CDR3 length: 12 amino acids. Between the trimmed V and J ends, which lost 7 bases and 4 bases, there was a span of 10 bases. Per the germline V gene, CDR1 is SNHLY and CDR2 is FYNNEI. The CDR3 coding sequence is TGTGCCAGCATGAACAGGGTCACTGAAGCTTTCTTT. Protein product: CASMNRVTEAFF.